These T cell receptor beta chains were read from a single sample in a study of CD8 T cells in Susac syndrome. One entry per CDR3 protein results from TCRdb running MiXCR on the immunoSEQ multiplex PCR reads. The top ten clones hold under 0.1% of a sample with about 110,000 distinct CDR3 sequences, around 97% of them seen once. The material sequenced was CD4+ T cells from PBMCs. The receptors shown here come from a human donor in good health. CDR3s include the opening cysteine and the closing phenylalanine or tryptophan. D genes are given only for firm matches. Rows give clone size only sometimes, using once, few, many, or a class for an expanded clone.

.	TRBV9	TRBJ2-4	.	TGTGCCAGCAGCGTAGATCCAGTAGCCAAAAACATTCAGTACTTC	CASSVDPVAKNIQYF
.	TRBV20-1	TRBJ2-7	TRBD2	TGCAGTGCTACCGGGACTAGCGGGGGCCACGGCGAGCAGTACTTC	CSATGTSGGHGEQYF
once	TRBV6-2/TRBV6-3	TRBJ1-2	.	TGTGCCAGCAGCCGGACGGGAGACTCCGGCTACACCTTC	CASSRTGDSGYTF
once	TRBV19	TRBJ1-1	TRBD1	TGTGCCAGTAGTATCCCGGACAGGGGATCTGAAGCTTTCTTT	CASSIPDRGSEAFF
.	TRBV29-1	TRBJ1-5	TRBD1	TGCAGCGTTGGGGACAGTAATCAGCCCCAGCATTTT	CSVGDSNQPQHF
.	TRBV2	TRBJ2-2	TRBD2	TGTGCCAGCAGACCTTCCGGGACTACCTTCGACACCGGGGAGCTGTTTTTT	CASRPSGTTFDTGELFF
.	TRBV16	TRBJ1-5	TRBD1	TGTGCCAGCAGCCAGCCCACAGGGGGAGTGAAGCCCCAGCATTTT	CASSQPTGGVKPQHF
.	TRBV6-2/TRBV6-3	TRBJ2-5	TRBD2	TGTGCCAGCAGTGCCCGGCAAGCGGGAGGTACGGAGACCCAGTACTTC	CASSARQAGGTETQYF
.	TRBV10-3	TRBJ2-5	.	TGTGCCATCAGTGGAAAGGGACCACAAGAGACCCAGTACTTC	CAISGKGPQETQYF
.	TRBV6-5	TRBJ1-6	.	TGTGCCAGCTTAGGGACGGGAAAAAATTCACCCCTCCACTTT	CASLGTGKNSPLHF
.	TRBV5-1	TRBJ2-3	.	TGCGCCAGCAGCTTGGAGGATCGAGCAGATACGCAGTATTTT	CASSLEDRADTQYF